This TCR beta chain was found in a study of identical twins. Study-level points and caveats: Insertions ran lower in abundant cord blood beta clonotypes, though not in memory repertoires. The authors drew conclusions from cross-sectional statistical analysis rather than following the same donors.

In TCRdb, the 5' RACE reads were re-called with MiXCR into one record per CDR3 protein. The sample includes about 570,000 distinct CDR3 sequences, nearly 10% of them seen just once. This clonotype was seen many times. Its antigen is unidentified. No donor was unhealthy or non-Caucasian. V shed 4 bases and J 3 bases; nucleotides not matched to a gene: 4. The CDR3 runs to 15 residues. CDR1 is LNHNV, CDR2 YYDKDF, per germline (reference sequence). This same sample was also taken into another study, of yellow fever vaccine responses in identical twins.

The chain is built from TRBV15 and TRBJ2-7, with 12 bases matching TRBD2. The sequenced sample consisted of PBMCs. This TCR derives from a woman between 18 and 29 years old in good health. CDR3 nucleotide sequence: TGTGCCACCAGCACAAGGACTAGCGGGATCTACGAGCAGTACTTC. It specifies CATSTRTSGIYEQYF. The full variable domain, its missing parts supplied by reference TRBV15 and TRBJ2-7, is DAMVIQNPRYQVTQFGKPVTLSCSQTLNHNVMYWYQQKSSQAPKLLFHYYDKDFNNEADTPDNFQSRRPNTSFCFLDIRSPGLGDTAMYLCATSTRTSGIYEQYFGPGTRLTVT.